Shown below are 19 T cell receptor beta chains from a single sample sequenced in a study of T cell clones after liver transplantation. This table comes from immunoSEQ multiplex PCR, and its TCRdb copy is limited to in-frame clones, with some not included. Here the sample spans 70,000 to 80,000 clones, around 90% being singletons. Material: CD4+ T cells from blood, obtained before liver transplant. Source of these receptors: a human donor who received a liver transplant.

The chain carries TRBV6-1 and TRBJ2-1, with D maybe TRBD2 (6 bases). Deletions cut 4 bases from V and 3 bases from J, with 13 bases between. The CDR3 contains 15 residues. The germline CDR1 and CDR2 sequences are MNHNS and SASEGT. CDR3 sequence reads: CASSALRDLYNEQFF. The DNA of the CDR3 is TGTGCCAGCAGTGCCCTGCGGGACCTCTACAATGAGCAGTTCTTC.

CDR3 nucleotides: TGTGCCAGCAGTTTGATTAGACAAGAGACCCAGTACTTC. Translated, it gives CASSLIRQETQYF. This chain uses TRBV28 with TRBJ2-5; unclear D gene. Germline CDR1 and CDR2: MDHEN and SYDVKM. Trimming stripped 3 bases from V and 2 bases from J, with 7 bases between. This CDR3 spans 13 amino acids. The variable domain in full, completed from reference TRBV28 and TRBJ2-5, reads DVKVTQSSRYLVKRTGEKVFLECVQDMDHENMFWYRQDPGLGLRLIYFSYDVKMKEKGDIPEGYSVSREKKERFSLILESASTNQTSMYLCASSLIRQETQYFGPGTRLLVL.

The chain joins TRBV5-1 to TRBJ2-2, with D perhaps TRBD2 (6 bases). The germline gives CDR1 SGHRS, CDR2 YFSETQ. CDR3 length: 14 amino acids. Trimming pared 1 base from V and 7 bases from J, leaving 11 bases between. For the CDR3, the DNA is TGCGCCAGCAGCTTGTCGCGGGAAGGCGGGGAGCTGTTTTTT. This codes for CASSLSREGGELFF.

The gene calls are TRBV19 and TRBJ1-2; 12 positions agree with TRBD1. The CDR3 covers 16 residues. Germline V gene lookup returns CDR1 LNHDA and CDR2 SQIVND (reference sequence). Trimming removed 8 bases from V and 1 base from J; junction bases left unmatched: 8. The CDR3 DNA reads TGTGCCAGTGGACCCGGGACAGGGGGCTTTAACTATGGCTACACCTTC. Translated, it gives CASGPGTGGFNYGYTF.

Only a few counts were recorded for this clone. V and J are TRBV7-2 and TRBJ2-2, with D tentatively TRBD1 or TRBD2 (6 bases each). Germline V gives CDR1 SGHTA, CDR2 FQGNSA. Trimming left V 2 bases short and J 7 bases short, with 14 bases between. The CDR3 length is 15 residues. The CDR3 DNA reads as TGTGCCAGCAGCTTACAAGGGGGGCGAAGCGGGGAGCTGTTTTTT. This codes for CASSLQGGRSGELFF.

This sequence joins TRBV19 and TRBJ1-5, with D unclear. The CDR3 length is 15 residues. Germline loops: CDR1 LNHDA, CDR2 SQIVND (reference sequence). Deletions cut 7 bases from V and 0 bases from J, with 13 bases between. The CDR3 is CASTPEESSNQPQHF. In nucleotides, the CDR3 is TGTGCCAGTACTCCTGAGGAGAGTAGCAATCAGCCCCAGCATTTT. Looking up the rest from reference TRBV19 and TRBJ1-5 gives the full variable domain: DGGITQSPKYLFRKEGQNVTLSCEQNLNHDAMYWYRQDPGQGLRLIYYSQIVNDFQKGDIAEGYSVSREKKESFPLTVTSAQKNPTAFYLCASTPEESSNQPQHFGDGTRLSIL.

The V gene is TRBV7-9, the J gene TRBJ2-1, with 8 bases matching TRBD2. Trimming took 8 bases from V and 6 from J; bases not matched to a gene: 9. The CDR3 spans 14 residues. Germline values: CDR1 SEHNR, CDR2 FQNEAQ (reference sequence). The CDR3: CASRPTGTSNEQFF. CDR3 DNA: TGTGCCAGCCGGCCGACTGGGACTAGCAATGAGCAGTTCTTC.

In its sample, this clone was seen once. This chain connects TRBV29-1 to TRBJ2-1; TRBD1 matches 7 bases. There are 15 residues in the CDR3. Germline CDR1 reads SQVTM; CDR2 reads ANQGSEA. V lost 6 bases to trimming and J lost 2 bases; unmatched junction nucleotides: 10. The CDR3: CSVGVTGMTYNEQFF. The CDR3 nucleotides are TGCAGCGTGGGGGTGACAGGGATGACCTACAATGAGCAGTTCTTC.

The chain combines TRBV19 with TRBJ2-1; possible D gene TRBD2, 5 bases. The germline gives CDR1 LNHDA, CDR2 SQIVND (reference sequence). V was trimmed by 3 bases and J by 7 bases, leaving 13 bases between them. The CDR3 contains 14 residues. CDR3 residues: CASSMYEGLNEQFF. The CDR3 nucleotides read TGTGCCAGTAGTATGTATGAGGGTTTGAATGAGCAGTTCTTC.

The chain uses TRBV9 and TRBJ2-2; possible D gene TRBD1, 6 bases. Trimming removed 3 bases from V and 1 base from J, with 16 bases in between. Germline V gives CDR1 SGDLS, CDR2 YYNGEE. The CDR3 contains 17 residues. CDR3: CASSASLGGWNTGELFF. CDR3 coding DNA: TGTGCCAGCAGCGCATCCCTTGGGGGCTGGAACACCGGGGAGCTGTTTTTT.

The rearrangement uses TRBV25-1 and TRBJ2-1, with D uncertain. Per the germline V gene, CDR1 is MGHDK and CDR2 is SYGVNS. This CDR3 has 14 residues. V was pared by 2 bases and J by 6 bases, with 11 bases between. CDR3 DNA sequence: TGTGCCAGCAGTGAACCCGCGAGAGGCAATGAGCAGTTCTTC. This gives the protein CASSEPARGNEQFF.

The sample holds a few counts of this clone. The CDR3 nucleotides are TGTGCCAGCAGCTATGGACAGGGGCATAGCATTCAGTACTTC. Residues: CASSYGQGHSIQYF. This chain connects TRBV7-9 to TRBJ2-4; 9 nucleotides match TRBD1. The germline gives CDR1 SEHNR, CDR2 FQNEAQ (reference sequence). Trimming took 4 bases from V and 9 from J; bases not matched to a gene: 7. The CDR3 consists of 14 residues.

The V call is TRBV14, the J call TRBJ1-1; unclear D gene. V was pared by 0 bases and J by 1 base, with 15 bases between. CDR1 and CDR2 from the germline V gene are SGHDN and FVKESK. The CDR3 is 17 amino acids. CDR3 sequence: CASSQDRLKERNTEAFF. The CDR3 DNA is TGTGCCAGCAGCCAAGACAGATTAAAGGAGAGGAACACTGAAGCTTTCTTT.

This clone occurred once. V gene TRBV12-5 combines with J gene TRBJ2-2; D is unresolved. The CDR3 has 14 residues. Deletions cut 1 base from V and 4 bases from J, with 7 bases between. From germline, CDR1 is LGHNT and CDR2 FRNRAP. The CDR3 here is CASGLGEPTGELFF. In DNA, the CDR3 is TGTGCTAGTGGTTTGGGAGAACCCACCGGGGAGCTGTTTTTT. Combining the CDR3 with reference TRBV12-5 and TRBJ2-2 gives the whole variable domain DARVTQTPRHKVTEMGQEVTMRCQPILGHNTVFWYRQTMMQGLELLAYFRNRAPLDDSGMPKDRFSAEMPDATLATLKIQPSEPRDSAVYFCASGLGEPTGELFFGEGSRLTVL.

This chain connects TRBV7-9 to TRBJ1-4, with D uncertain. The germline V and J ends were trimmed by 5 bases and 8 bases, with 15 bases remaining between them. CDR3 size: 14 residues. CDR1 is SEHNR and CDR2 is FQNEAQ in the germline V gene (reference sequence). The CDR3 DNA sequence: TGTGCCAGCAGCGAGCGGGCTTCTGGGGAAAAACTGTTTTTT. Its translation: CASSERASGEKLFF.

This chain's CDR3 is CASSQSGATSYEQYF. CDR3 nucleotides: TGTGCCAGCAGCCAGAGCGGGGCAACCTCCTACGAGCAGTACTTC. This chain links TRBV7-2 with TRBJ2-7; 7 bases are a match to TRBD2. V dropped 5 bases and J dropped 0; count of bases not matched to a gene: 7. CDR1 and CDR2 from the germline V gene are SGHTA and FQGNSA. This CDR3 is 15 amino acids long.

J is TRBJ2-7 and V is TRBV2, with TRBD2 matching 9 bases. The CDR3 consists of 15 residues. V shed 7 bases and J 5 bases; nucleotides not matched to a gene: 12. Germline loops: CDR1 SNHLY, CDR2 FYNNEI. The DNA for the CDR3 is TGTGCCAGCACCCCTAGCGGGGTGAGGCGCGACGAGCAGTACTTC. Amino acid sequence: CASTPSGVRRDEQYF.

J is TRBJ1-5 and V is TRBV6-1; D is possibly TRBD1 (6 bases). V lost 8 bases to trimming and J lost 2 bases, with 16 bases between them. Germline CDR1 MNHNS, CDR2 SASEGT. The CDR3 is made up of 15 amino acids. The CDR3 DNA reads TGTGCCAGCTCCGAGGCCGGGGGCGGCAATCAGCCCCAGCATTTT. Translating gives CASSEAGGGNQPQHF.

DNA of the CDR3: TGTGCCAGCAGCTTAAGCGGCTTCACAGATACGCAGTATTTT. Translated, it gives CASSLSGFTDTQYF. This rearrangement joins TRBV7-3 to TRBJ2-3; D call uncertain. Deletions cut 1 base from V and 2 bases from J, with 7 bases between. The germline V gene has CDR1 SGHTA and CDR2 FQGTGA. The length of the CDR3 is 14 residues.